The 27 T cell receptor beta chains below come from one sample, sequenced in a study of cytomegalovirus exposure and HLA in healthy donors. The primer mix had 60 Vbeta and 13 Jbeta primers. Produced via immunoSEQ multiplex PCR; TCRdb's table is partial and in-frame only. The sample carries 90,000 to 110,000 clones, over 75% recorded once. Sequencing was carried out using PBMCs. The origin of the receptors is a man younger than 40 in good health and CMV-seropositive.

The chain is built from TRBV5-1 and TRBJ2-5; 9 nucleotides match TRBD1. V was pared by 4 bases and J by 11 bases, with 12 bases of the junction left unmatched. The germline CDR1 and CDR2 sequences are SGHRS and YFSETQ. The CDR3 covers 14 residues. The CDR3 spells CASSPEQGAGEQYF. CDR3 nucleotides: TGCGCCAGCAGCCCCGAACAGGGGGCAGGGGAGCAGTACTTC.

The V and J genes are TRBV7-2 and TRBJ2-7; 8 bases agree with TRBD1. The CDR3 has 13 residues. V was clipped by 6 bases and J by 5 bases; unmatched bases: 6. Germline V gives CDR1 SGHTA, CDR2 FQGNSA. The CDR3, as DNA: TGTGCCAGCAGTATAAAGGACAGGGACGAGCAGTACTTC. Its protein product is CASSIKDRDEQYF.

The chain joins TRBV27 to TRBJ1-1; D gene ambiguous. V was clipped by 8 bases and J by 4 bases, with 14 bases between them. Germline assignment: CDR1 MNHEY and CDR2 SMNVEV (reference sequence). The CDR3 has 13 amino acids. Written as DNA, the CDR3 is TGTGCCAGCTCTAGGAGGGAGACCACTGAAGCTTTCTTT. It encodes CASSRRETTEAFF.

The rearrangement joins TRBV19 to TRBJ2-1; D unresolved. This CDR3 comprises 11 residues. Germline lookup yields CDR1 LNHDA and CDR2 SQIVND (reference sequence). Trimming cost V 1 base and J 8 bases, with 3 bases left between them. The CDR3 DNA sequence: TGTGCCAGTAGTATAGCCTATGAGCAGTTCTTC. Residues: CASSIAYEQFF.

The chain combines TRBV19 with TRBJ1-4; TRBD1 matches 9 bases. Germline CDR1 and CDR2: LNHDA and SQIVND (reference sequence). The trim removed 2 bases at V and 6 bases at J, leaving 4 bases unmatched. There are 15 residues in the CDR3. The CDR3 nucleotides read TGTGCCAGTAGTATACAGGGACAGGGCCATGAAAAACTGTTTTTT. Protein product: CASSIQGQGHEKLFF.

The J gene is TRBJ2-3, the V gene TRBV6-1; the match to TRBD1 covers 10 bases. The junction had 5 bases not matched to a gene; V was cut back by 4 bases and J by 4 bases. The germline CDR1 and CDR2 sequences are MNHNS and SASEGT. The CDR3 has 15 residues. CDR3: CASSVGTGDADTQYF. CDR3 sequence (DNA): TGTGCCAGCAGTGTCGGGACAGGGGACGCAGATACGCAGTATTTT.

The chain recombines TRBV9 with TRBJ1-4; D is perhaps TRBD1 (5 bases). This CDR3 is 15 amino acids long. V lost 4 bases to trimming and J lost 2 bases, with 12 bases between them. From germline, CDR1 is SGDLS and CDR2 YYNGEE. In DNA form, the CDR3 reads TGTGCCAGCAGCAGGGCCGGGGGGACTAATGAAAAACTGTTTTTT. This gives the protein CASSRAGGTNEKLFF. The full variable domain, in which reference TRBV9 and TRBJ1-4 provide the parts outside the CDR3, is DSGVTQTPKHLITATGQRVTLRCSPRSGDLSVYWYQQSLDQGLQFLIQYYNGEERAKGNILERFSAQQFPDLHSELNLSSLELGDSALYFCASSRAGGTNEKLFFGSGTQLSVL.

This rearrangement joins TRBV27 to TRBJ1-2; D perhaps matches TRBD1 (6 bases). The CDR3 is 15 amino acids. Germline values: CDR1 MNHEY, CDR2 SMNVEV (reference sequence). Trimming shortened V by 4 bases and J by 8 bases, and 20 bases separated the two germline ends. DNA of the CDR3: TGTGCCAGCAGTTATATCCCACCACAGGGCGGAGGCTACACCTTC. The encoded protein is CASSYIPPQGGGYTF.

This CDR3 is CASSPTGDYEQYF. The CDR3 nucleotides are TGTGCCAGCAGCCCGACAGGGGACTACGAGCAGTACTTC. This chain links TRBV7-9 with TRBJ2-7; 8 bases agree with TRBD1. Germline V gene sequence: CDR1 SEHNR, CDR2 FQNEAQ (reference sequence). J lost 3 bases, V lost 5 bases, and 3 bases had no gene match. This CDR3 region has 13 residues.

This chain connects TRBV10-3 to TRBJ1-1; 8 nucleotides match TRBD1. Trimming took 0 bases from V and 10 from J; bases not matched to a gene: 13. Germline V gene lookup returns CDR1 ENHRY and CDR2 SYGVKD. The CDR3 runs to 16 residues. The CDR3, as DNA: TGTGCCATCAGTGAGTCGAAGACAGGGGAAGGAGGGGGAGCTTTCTTT. Protein product: CAISESKTGEGGGAFF.

The V gene is TRBV7-2, the J gene TRBJ2-1; 7 bases fit TRBD2. The CDR3 has 14 amino acids. V dropped 7 bases and J dropped 3; count of bases not matched to a gene: 6. Per the germline V gene, CDR1 is SGHTA and CDR2 is FQGNSA. The CDR3 region is CASTDPGGYNEQFF. CDR3 sequence (DNA): TGTGCCAGCACCGACCCGGGAGGCTACAATGAGCAGTTCTTC.

The chain is built from TRBV9 and TRBJ2-2, with D unclear. There are 13 residues in the CDR3. Trimming removed 4 bases at V and 5 bases at J, with 9 bases between. Looked up from germline, CDR1 is SGDLS and CDR2 is YYNGEE. CDR3 sequence reads: CASSPRWTGELFF. The CDR3 nucleotides read TGTGCCAGCAGCCCGCGGTGGACCGGGGAGCTGTTTTTT.

The V call is TRBV4-1, the J call TRBJ2-3; D gene uncertain. CDR3 size: 17 residues. CDR1 and CDR2 (germline): MGHRA, YSYEKL. Trimming took 4 bases from V and 1 from J, leaving 18 bases between them. CDR3 loop: CASSPSPVFEGTDTQYF. In nucleotides, the CDR3 is TGCGCCAGCAGCCCCTCCCCAGTCTTCGAGGGCACAGATACGCAGTATTTT.

To note about this clone: One junction end does not reproduce the germline sequence, and a read error may be involved. The chain carries TRBV7-6 and TRBJ1-2; no clear D. The CDR3 extends over 16 amino acids. The germline CDR1 and CDR2 sequences are SGHVS and FNYEAQ. CDR3 DNA: TGTGCCAGCAGCTTAGTACAGTCTTTTGGCGTGGGAGGCTACCCCTTC. Its translation: CASSLVQSFGVGGYPF.

This clone was detected only a few times. This sequence joins TRBV29-1 and TRBJ1-1; no clear D. The CDR3 extends over 13 amino acids. Germline CDR1 and CDR2: SQVTM and ANQGSEA. V lost 3 bases to trimming and J lost 2 bases, with 10 bases between them. DNA of the CDR3: TGCAGCGTTGAGGAGCTGACCAACACTGAAGCTTTCTTT. Translated: CSVEELTNTEAFF.

This chain connects TRBV4-3 to TRBJ1-1; D gene unclear. Trimming cost V 4 bases and J 1 base, with 13 bases left between them. Per the germline V gene, CDR1 is LGHNA and CDR2 is YSLEER. CDR3 length: 15 amino acids. CDR3 residues: CASSLNGLENTEAFF. CDR3 bases: TGCGCCAGCAGCCTCAACGGGTTAGAGAACACTGAAGCTTTCTTT.

As concerns this clone: Within the sample, other DNA sequences also encode this same CDR3. This chain joins TRBV5-1 and TRBJ2-3, with D possibly TRBD2 on 6 matching bases. There are 13 residues in the CDR3. The germline V gene encodes CDR1 SGHRS and CDR2 YFSETQ. V was clipped by 0 bases and J by 4 bases, with 6 bases between them. The CDR3 protein is CASSLGGADTQYF. The CDR3 coding sequence is TGCGCCAGCAGCTTGGGGGGGGCAGATACGCAGTATTTT.

This sequence joins TRBV6-1 and TRBJ1-2; tentatively, D is TRBD1 (6 bases). The V end was cut by 4 bases, the J end by 4 bases, with 28 bases between. CDR3 size: 19 residues. Germline V gives CDR1 MNHNS, CDR2 SASEGT. The DNA for the CDR3 is TGTGCCAGCAGTGCCTACTCGACAGGACACATAAAGGGTCCCTATGGCTACACCTTC. Its protein product is CASSAYSTGHIKGPYGYTF.

This chain joins TRBV5-1 and TRBJ1-2, with D possibly being TRBD1 (5 bases). The germline V gene has CDR1 SGHRS and CDR2 YFSETQ. V lost 1 base and J 5 bases, leaving 12 bases between the germline ends. The length of the CDR3 is 14 residues. The CDR3: CASSLKQESYGYTF. The CDR3 DNA reads TGCGCCAGCAGCTTGAAACAGGAATCATATGGCTACACCTTC.

Turning to this clone: Other DNA sequences within the sample encode an identical CDR3. This chain uses TRBV6-1 with TRBJ1-3, with TRBD1 as a possible D gene (5 bases). Trimming stripped 6 bases from V and 0 bases from J, with 12 bases between. Germline loops: CDR1 MNHNS, CDR2 SASEGT. The CDR3 has 15 residues. This CDR3 reads CASSGTGLSGNTIYF. The CDR3 DNA sequence: TGTGCCAGCAGCGGTACAGGCCTCTCTGGAAACACCATATATTTT.

This rearrangement joins TRBV30 to TRBJ1-1; 10 bases align to TRBD1. Losses at the gene ends were 4 bases for V and 9 bases for J; bases not matched to a gene: 8. The CDR3 has 13 amino acids. Germline loops: CDR1 GTSNPN, CDR2 SVGIG (reference sequence). The CDR3 DNA sequence: TGTGCCTGGATTAAACCGGGACAGGGGCAAGCTTTCTTT. This codes for CAWIKPGQGQAFF.

This clone has only one observation. This CDR3 is CASSLGIVTGGNTIYF. In DNA, the CDR3 is TGTGCCAGCAGCTTAGGGATTGTGACAGGTGGAAACACCATATATTTT. The V gene is TRBV7-9, the J gene TRBJ1-3; D possibly corresponds to TRBD1 (6 bases). Trimming stripped 1 base from V and 3 bases from J, with 13 bases between. The V gene's germline CDR1 is SEHNR and CDR2 FQNEAQ (reference sequence). The CDR3 has 16 amino acids.

CDR3 loop: CASSQGGPEAFF. CDR3 sequence (DNA): TGTGCCAGCAGCCAGGGAGGTCCAGAAGCTTTCTTT. This sequence joins TRBV11-2 and TRBJ1-1; perhaps TRBD1 as D (5 bases). V dropped 5 bases and J dropped 8 bases, with 12 bases sitting between them. The CDR3 contains 12 residues. Germline V CDR1 and CDR2: SGHAT, FQNNGV.

This clone was detected only once. The chain uses TRBV28 and TRBJ1-4; D not resolved. Germline V CDR1 and CDR2: MDHEN, SYDVKM. CDR3 size: 15 residues. Trimming removed 2 bases from V and 5 bases from J, with 12 bases in between. CDR3 nucleotides: TGTGCCAGCAGTTTAGGTCCCCGAGGGAATGAAAAACTGTTTTTT. Translation gives CASSLGPRGNEKLFF.

On this clone itself: The sample contains more than one DNA sequence encoding this CDR3. This chain connects TRBV5-1 to TRBJ2-1; no firm D call. The CDR3 consists of 13 residues. Looked up from germline, CDR1 is SGHRS and CDR2 is YFSETQ. The V and J ends lost 0 bases and 5 bases respectively, with 6 bases between them. CDR3: CASSLDSNNEQFF. The CDR3, as DNA: TGCGCCAGCAGCTTGGATTCAAACAATGAGCAGTTCTTC.

This rearrangement joins TRBV5-6 to TRBJ2-3; a possible D gene is TRBD1 (6 bases). CDR1 SGHDT and CDR2 YYEEEE come from the germline V gene. The CDR3 length is 13 residues. The V end lost 0 bases, the J end lost 5 bases, and 7 bases lay between the germline ends. CDR3 nucleotides: TGTGCCAGCAGCTTGGACAGGGAAGATACGCAGTATTTT. Translated, it gives CASSLDREDTQYF. Using reference TRBV5-6 and TRBJ2-3 for the parts outside the CDR3, the full variable domain is DAGVTQSPTHLIKTRGQQVTLRCSPKSGHDTVSWYQQALGQGPQFIFQYYEEEERQRGNFPDRFSGHQFPNYSSELNVNALLLGDSALYLCASSLDREDTQYFGPGTRLTVL.

The gene calls are TRBV4-2 and TRBJ1-4, with a weak D call TRBD1 (6 bases). V dropped 6 bases and J dropped 8 bases, with 16 bases sitting between them. The germline CDR1 and CDR2 sequences are LGHNA and YNFKEQ. This CDR3 has 14 residues. CDR3 sequence reads: CASSTGTGGEKLFF. In DNA, the CDR3 is TGTGCCAGCAGTACAGGGACGGGGGGCGAAAAACTGTTTTTT.